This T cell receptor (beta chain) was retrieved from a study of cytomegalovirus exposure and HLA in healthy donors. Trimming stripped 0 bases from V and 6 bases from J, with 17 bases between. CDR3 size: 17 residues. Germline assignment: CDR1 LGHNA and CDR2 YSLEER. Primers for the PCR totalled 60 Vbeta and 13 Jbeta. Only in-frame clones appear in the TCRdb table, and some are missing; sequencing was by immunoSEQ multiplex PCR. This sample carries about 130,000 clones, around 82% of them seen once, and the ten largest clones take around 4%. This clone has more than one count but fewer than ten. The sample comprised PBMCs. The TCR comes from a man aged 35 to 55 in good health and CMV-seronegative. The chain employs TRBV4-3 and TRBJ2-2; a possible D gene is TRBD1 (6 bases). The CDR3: CASSQEGTQFWSGELFF. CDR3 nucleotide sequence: TGCGCCAGCAGCCAAGAGGGGACACAATTCTGGTCCGGGGAGCTGTTTTTT.